Listed below are T cell receptor beta chains from one sample, sequenced in a study of T cell responses to AZD1222 COVID-19 vaccine. Some clones are missing from TCRdb's copy, which holds only in-frame ones; the method was immunoSEQ multiplex PCR. The sample lists roughly 190,000 clones; more than 75% were seen once. The source material was peripheral blood, sampled on day 0 of AZD1222 vaccination. These receptors were obtained from an adult in good health. Each CDR3 is given with its conserved first and last residue. D genes are given only for firm matches. Clone size is given for some rows only: seen once, a few or many times, or a class if the clone is expanded.

V gene: TRBV7-3; D gene: .; J gene: TRBJ1-6; clone size: .; CDR3 protein: CASSSGGQYNSPLHF; CDR3 DNA: TGTGCCAGCAGCTCAGGCGGACAGTATAATTCACCCCTCCACTTT
V gene: TRBV19; D gene: .; J gene: TRBJ2-2; clone size: .; CDR3 protein: CASSIGRGAGELFF; CDR3 DNA: TGTGCCAGTAGTATAGGAAGGGGGGCCGGGGAGCTGTTTTTT
V gene: TRBV5-1; D gene: TRBD2; J gene: TRBJ2-3; clone size: .; CDR3 protein: CASALSGASTDTQYF; CDR3 DNA: TGCGCCTCCGCTTTAAGCGGGGCGAGCACAGATACGCAGTATTTT
V gene: TRBV29-1; D gene: .; J gene: TRBJ1-2; clone size: .; CDR3 protein: CSVDGTANYGYTF; CDR3 DNA: TGCAGCGTTGATGGGACGGCTAACTATGGCTACACCTTC
V gene: TRBV29-1; D gene: .; J gene: TRBJ1-2; clone size: once; CDR3 protein: CSVVRLGSNYGYTF; CDR3 DNA: TGCAGCGTTGTAAGGTTGGGGTCAAACTATGGCTACACCTTC
V gene: TRBV29-1; D gene: .; J gene: TRBJ1-1; clone size: few; CDR3 protein: CSGTSRDEAFF; CDR3 DNA: TGCAGCGGCACAAGCCGCGATGAAGCTTTCTTT
V gene: TRBV6-4; D gene: .; J gene: TRBJ1-1; clone size: .; CDR3 protein: CASSLGWRTEAFF; CDR3 DNA: TGTGCCAGCAGCCTGGGGTGGAGGACTGAAGCTTTCTTT
V gene: TRBV6-5; D gene: .; J gene: TRBJ1-1; clone size: .; CDR3 protein: CASTYLTEAFF; CDR3 DNA: TGTGCCAGCACTTATCTCACTGAAGCTTTCTTT
V gene: TRBV2; D gene: .; J gene: TRBJ2-2; clone size: .; CDR3 protein: CASSLRQAGELFF; CDR3 DNA: TGTGCCAGCAGTCTAAGACAGGCCGGGGAGCTGTTTTTT
V gene: TRBV5-4; D gene: TRBD1; J gene: TRBJ1-1; clone size: .; CDR3 protein: CATRTGPSTEAFF; CDR3 DNA: TGTGCCACCCGGACAGGGCCTAGCACTGAAGCTTTCTTT
V gene: TRBV6-6; D gene: .; J gene: TRBJ1-6; clone size: .; CDR3 protein: CASSYSAGLTNSPLHF; CDR3 DNA: TGTGCCAGCAGTTACTCAGCGGGGCTTACCAATTCACCCCTCCACTTT
V gene: TRBV7-9; D gene: .; J gene: TRBJ1-2; clone size: .; CDR3 protein: CASSSYRDSDYGYTF; CDR3 DNA: TGTGCCAGCAGCTCATACAGGGATTCTGACTATGGCTACACCTTC
V gene: TRBV4-1; D gene: TRBD2; J gene: TRBJ2-7; clone size: .; CDR3 protein: CASSLAPGGAYEQYF; CDR3 DNA: TGCGCCAGCAGCTTGGCACCGGGGGGGGCCTACGAGCAGTACTTC
V gene: TRBV27; D gene: TRBD1; J gene: TRBJ1-1; clone size: .; CDR3 protein: CASSEDRGPSTEAFF; CDR3 DNA: TGTGCCAGCAGCGAAGACAGGGGGCCGAGCACTGAAGCTTTCTTT